One sample yielded the 20 T cell receptor beta chains listed below, sequenced in a study of T cells in Graves' hyperthyroidism and ophthalmopathy. Using RNA transcripts as the source, TCR beta CDR3 regions were amplified. The HTBI primer set drove a first-round RT-PCR of the TCR CDR3. TCRdb fed the multiplex PCR reads into MiXCR, producing one record per CDR3 protein. This sample has hundreds of thousands of distinct CDR3 sequences; 20% occur once, and the top ten carry less than 55%. Source material: blood. The receptor set was obtained from a man aged 40-49 years with Graves' ophthalmopathy.

This clonotype was found many times. The J gene is TRBJ2-7, the V gene TRBV15; TRBD2 aligns across 7 bases. Trimming cost V 3 bases and J 0 bases; bases outside gene matches: 2. Germline CDR1 LNHNV, CDR2 YYDKDF (reference sequence). The CDR3 is 14 amino acids. Written as DNA, the CDR3 is TGTGCCACCAGCAGCGGGGGGTCCTCCTACGAGCAGTACTTC. As protein: CATSSGGSSYEQYF.

This clonotype was counted between two and nine times. The rearrangement joins TRBV6-1 to TRBJ2-3, with unresolved D. The CDR3 runs to 13 residues. Trimming shortened V by 7 bases and J by 5 bases, and 13 bases separated the two germline ends. From germline, CDR1 is MNHNS and CDR2 SASEGT. The CDR3 here is CASTAEERDTQYF. The CDR3 DNA sequence: TGTGCCAGCACGGCAGAGGAGCGAGATACGCAGTATTTT.

The chain's CDR3 is CASSLSGSGGRSEQFF. The CDR3 coding sequence is TGCGCCAGCAGCTTGTCCGGAAGCGGGGGACGGAGTGAGCAGTTCTTC. The rearrangement links TRBV5-1 to TRBJ2-1; 8 nucleotides line up with TRBD2. The germline V gene has CDR1 SGHRS and CDR2 YFSETQ. The V and J ends lost 1 base and 9 bases, in that order; junction bases with no gene match: 12. The CDR3 contains 16 residues.

This clonotype occurred a few times. The chain uses TRBV3-1 and TRBJ1-3; D is possibly TRBD1 (5 bases). Trimming shortened V by 1 base and J by 4 bases, and 14 bases separated the two germline ends. The germline gives CDR1 LGHDT, CDR2 YNNKEL (reference sequence). The CDR3 spans 16 residues. The CDR3 region has the DNA TGTGCCAGCAGCCAAGTAATTGGGACGTCCGGAAACACCATATATTTT. Translated, it gives CASSQVIGTSGNTIYF.

The chain carries TRBV5-1 and TRBJ1-4; 9 bases are shared with TRBD1. The CDR3 totals 16 residues. Germline assignment: CDR1 SGHRS and CDR2 YFSETQ. J gave up 6 bases and V 2 bases, and 8 bases lay outside the gene matches. The CDR3 region has the DNA TGCGCCAGCAGCTTAGGACAGGGGACGTCTGATGAAAAACTGTTTTTT. The encoded protein is CASSLGQGTSDEKLFF.

This sequence joins TRBV20-1 and TRBJ2-7; D gene unclear. Per germline, CDR1 DFQATT and CDR2 SNEGSKA (reference sequence). This CDR3 is 13 amino acids long. V gave up 1 base and J gave up 3 bases, with 10 bases separating them. CDR3 in DNA: TGCAGTGCTAGAGGCATTCAGAACTACGAGCAGTACTTC. It encodes CSARGIQNYEQYF.

This clonotype was seen a few times. This rearrangement joins TRBV20-1 to TRBJ2-7; D possibly uses TRBD1 or TRBD2 (5 bases each). Between the trimmed V and J ends, which lost 0 bases and 7 bases, there was a span of 19 bases. Germline CDR1 reads DFQATT; CDR2 reads SNEGSKA (reference sequence). This CDR3 is 15 amino acids long. The CDR3 region is CSARDRRGEIGEQYF. The CDR3 DNA reads TGCAGTGCTAGAGACCGGCGAGGGGAGATAGGTGAGCAGTACTTC.

This clonotype was seen at least ten times. The V call is TRBV20-1, the J call TRBJ2-5; 7 nucleotides match TRBD1. After removal of 8 bases from V and 3 bases from J, the junction contained 12 bases not matched to a gene. The CDR3 has 14 residues. CDR1 and CDR2 (germline): DFQATT, SNEGSKA (reference sequence). The CDR3 DNA follows: TGCAGTACAAAGAAGGGGGCGGTCAAAGAGACCCAGTACTTC. This codes for CSTKKGAVKETQYF.

This clonotype occurred many times. This chain joins TRBV28 and TRBJ2-4, with TRBD2 identical over 11 bases. The CDR3 runs to 16 residues. After removal of 6 bases from V and 4 bases from J, the junction contained 8 bases not matched to a gene. Per germline, CDR1 MDHEN and CDR2 SYDVKM. The CDR3 sequence: CASSLPLAGGKNIQYF. The CDR3, as DNA: TGTGCCAGCAGCCTCCCCTTAGCGGGAGGGAAAAACATTCAGTACTTC.

This CDR3 is CASRPGQGTDTQYF. CDR3 sequence (DNA): TGTGCCAGCAGGCCGGGACAGGGCACAGATACGCAGTATTTT. The V and J genes are TRBV6-1 and TRBJ2-3; 8 bases align to TRBD1. The V gene end was trimmed by 6 bases and the J gene end by 1 base; junction bases not matched to a gene: 3. Germline V gene sequence: CDR1 MNHNS, CDR2 SASEGT. The CDR3 consists of 14 residues.

The genes are TRBV19 and TRBJ1-1; 7 bases fit TRBD1. In germline, CDR1 is LNHDA, CDR2 SQIVND (reference sequence). The CDR3 contains 15 residues. V was clipped by 7 bases and J by 0 bases; unmatched bases: 8. CDR3 nucleotide sequence: TGTGCCAGTAAGTTGAGAGACAGGGTGAACACTGAAGCTTTCTTT. It translates to CASKLRDRVNTEAFF.

The table lists this clonotype with many counts. This chain connects TRBV20-1 to TRBJ2-7; TRBD2 is a possible D gene (6 bases). CDR1 DFQATT and CDR2 SNEGSKA come from the germline V gene (reference sequence). The CDR3 is made up of 16 amino acids. V lost 2 bases, J lost 0 bases, and 17 bases lay in between. CDR3 DNA sequence: TGCAGTGCTAGATCGGTCGGAGGGCGGGTCTCCTACGAGCAGTACTTC. Translation gives CSARSVGGRVSYEQYF.

About this clonotype: A much larger clone differs by one base, so this may be a read error. The chain's CDR3 is CANSLQLYSNQPQHF. The CDR3 DNA sequence: TGTGCCAACAGCCTACAGCTTTATAGCAATCAGCCCCAGCATTTT. The rearrangement joins TRBV7-8 to TRBJ1-5; D remains unclear. CDR1 and CDR2 from the germline V gene are SGHVS and FQNEAQ. The CDR3 has 15 amino acids.

This clonotype was counted a few times. This rearrangement joins TRBV2 to TRBJ2-7, with D possibly TRBD2 on 5 matching bases. The germline gives CDR1 SNHLY, CDR2 FYNNEI. The CDR3 loop spans 15 amino acids. The V end was cut by 2 bases, the J end by 7 bases, with 18 bases between. The CDR3 protein is CASSESLGGIAEQYF. As DNA, the CDR3 is TGTGCCAGCAGTGAATCTCTTGGTGGGATAGCGGAGCAGTACTTC.

Concerning this clonotype: A much more abundant neighbour one base away suggests this may be a read error. The V call is TRBV6-1, the J call TRBJ1-1; D is possibly TRBD1 (5 bases). The germline V gene encodes CDR1 MNHNS and CDR2 SASEGT. The length of the CDR3 is 13 residues. DNA for the CDR3: TGTGCCAGCAGGTTGGGACTTGCGACTGAAGCTCTCTTT. It codes for CASRLGLATEALF.

The V gene is TRBV5-4, the J gene TRBJ1-2, with D hard to call. Germline V lookup: CDR1 SGHNT, CDR2 YYREEE (reference sequence). Deletions cut 4 bases from V and 7 bases from J, with 11 bases between. This CDR3 is 12 amino acids long. CDR3 nucleotide sequence: TGTGCCAGCAGCGATAATGAGGTTGGCTACACCTTC. It is translated as CASSDNEVGYTF.

This clonotype appeared many times. The CDR3 coding sequence is TGTGCCAGCAGCCTGACAGGGAGACAAGAGACCCAGTACTTC. Translated, it gives CASSLTGRQETQYF. The rearrangement joins TRBV28 to TRBJ2-5; 7 bases are shared with TRBD1. The CDR3 loop spans 14 amino acids. J was trimmed by 2 bases and V by 6 bases; bases with no gene match: 6. CDR1 is MDHEN, CDR2 SYDVKM, per germline.

There are many counts of this clonotype. This chain connects TRBV30 to TRBJ2-3, with 8 bases that match TRBD2. Trimming cost V 2 bases and J 6 bases; bases outside gene matches: 4. The CDR3 totals 13 residues. Germline assignment: CDR1 GTSNPN and CDR2 SVGIG (reference sequence). CDR3 bases: TGTGCCTGGAGTTTCGCTAGCGGGGATACGCAGTATTTT. Residues: CAWSFASGDTQYF.

A word on this clonotype: This sequence may be a read error, since a much larger clone differs from it by one base. The gene calls are TRBV2 and TRBJ2-2; no clear D gene. The V gene's germline CDR1 is SNHLY and CDR2 FYNNEI. This CDR3 spans 16 amino acids. CDR3 in DNA: TGTGTCAGCAGGTTTAGCCCCCCCCCGAACACCGGGGAGCTGTTTTTT. This gives the protein CVSRFSPPPNTGELFF.

The CDR3 protein is CASTTPGGPSGNTIYF. As DNA, the CDR3 is TGTGCCAGTACCACCCCAGGCGGCCCCTCTGGAAACACCATATATTTT. This chain uses TRBV19 with TRBJ1-3; D not certain. V was shortened by 7 bases and J by 0 bases, with 16 bases between the two germline ends. This CDR3 contains 16 residues. Germline values: CDR1 LNHDA, CDR2 SQIVND (reference sequence).